The rows below give T cell receptor beta chains drawn from one sample of a study of blood T cell repertoires in COVID-19. Here immunoSEQ multiplex PCR was the method, and the copy in TCRdb shows in-frame clones only, minus some. The repertoire holds just over 85,000 clones, 89% seen once, with around 8.6% in the top ten. The specimen was peripheral blood. Every receptor here comes from a man between 45 and 60 years old with acute or convalescent COVID-19. The conserved cysteine and the conserved F or W are not part of the CDR3 here.

J gene: TRBJ1-3; V gene: TRBV15; CDR3 protein: ATSRDRFSGNTIY
J gene: TRBJ2-2; V gene: TRBV5-4; CDR3 protein: ASSLGGGTNTGELF
J gene: TRBJ1-2; V gene: TRBV9; CDR3 protein: ASSVAAGDGYT
J gene: TRBJ2-3; V gene: TRBV7-9; CDR3 protein: ASSVIGGGAFLDTQY
J gene: TRBJ1-6; V gene: TRBV30; CDR3 protein: AWSVGGNNSPLH
J gene: TRBJ1-4; V gene: TRBV11-1; CDR3 protein: ASSSGTGGTNEKLF
J gene: TRBJ1-4; V gene: TRBV30; CDR3 protein: ACPGGFNEKLF
J gene: TRBJ2-3; V gene: TRBV30; CDR3 protein: AWSSDRGRDTQY
J gene: TRBJ2-3; V gene: TRBV5-1; CDR3 protein: ASSSAGAGADTQY
J gene: TRBJ2-1; V gene: TRBV5-5; CDR3 protein: ASSRTGIQGNEQF
J gene: TRBJ1-2; V gene: TRBV5-5; CDR3 protein: ASSSDRDRPNYGYT
J gene: TRBJ2-7; V gene: TRBV7-2; CDR3 protein: ASSPRDRGPHEQY
J gene: TRBJ2-5; V gene: TRBV2; CDR3 protein: ASSEDSPQETQY
J gene: TRBJ1-1; V gene: TRBV3-1/TRBV3-2; CDR3 protein: ASSQDVGGRGAF
J gene: TRBJ1-1; V gene: TRBV9; CDR3 protein: ASSVVQGISEAF
J gene: TRBJ2-7; V gene: TRBV20-1; CDR3 protein: SASNAGAPRGEQY
J gene: TRBJ1-2; V gene: TRBV7-2; CDR3 protein: ASSSYRTGRDGYT
J gene: TRBJ2-2; V gene: TRBV5-8; CDR3 protein: ASSLPGSGFFGELF
J gene: TRBJ1-4; V gene: TRBV18; CDR3 protein: ASSPNRGREKLF
J gene: TRBJ2-1; V gene: TRBV7-2; CDR3 protein: ASSLLGLAGSNEQF
J gene: TRBJ2-1; V gene: TRBV19; CDR3 protein: ASSSFWGDSQNEQF
J gene: TRBJ1-1; V gene: TRBV28; CDR3 protein: ASSLRTGEAF
J gene: TRBJ2-4; V gene: TRBV6-5; CDR3 protein: ASTNLQGLRNIQY
J gene: TRBJ1-1; V gene: TRBV7-3; CDR3 protein: ASSPRTGASNTEAF